Listed below are T cell receptor beta chains from one sample, sequenced in a study of T cells after yellow fever vaccination. TCRdb itself ran the 5' RACE reads through MiXCR, one entry per CDR3 protein. Here the sample spans about 49,000 distinct CDR3 sequences, about 7.9% being singletons. The input for sequencing was CD8+ T cells sorted from PBMCs, taken around 15 days after the first yellow fever vaccination. All receptors come from a man aged 18 to 29 who received the YFV17D yellow fever vaccine. Each CDR3 is given with its conserved first and last residue. Each record gives: D gene, J gene, V gene, clone size, CDR3 protein, CDR3 DNA. The D gene is left open where the match is weak. Clone size is given for some rows only: seen once, a few or many times, or a class if the clone is expanded.

NA | TRBJ2-5 | TRBV6-5 | NA | CASSYSIGREETQYF | TGTGCCAGCAGTTACTCGATTGGTCGGGAAGAGACCCAGTACTTC
NA | TRBJ2-2 | TRBV6-2/TRBV6-3 | many | CASRRLGAPGTGELFF | TGTGCCAGCAGGAGACTGGGGGCGCCGGGCACCGGGGAGCTGTTTTTT
NA | TRBJ2-1 | TRBV9 | many | CASSVGTDEQFF | TGTGCCAGCAGCGTAGGGACGGACGAGCAGTTCTTC
TRBD1 | TRBJ1-3 | TRBV29-1 | NA | CSAGTGGTGNTIYF | TGCAGCGCCGGAACAGGGGGTACTGGAAACACCATATATTTT
NA | TRBJ2-5 | TRBV12-3/TRBV12-4 | many | CASSFSAGVRETQYF | TGTGCCAGCAGTTTTTCCGCGGGCGTGAGGGAGACCCAGTACTTC
TRBD1 | TRBJ2-6 | TRBV6-2/TRBV6-3 | many | CASSTTGGSGANVLTF | TGTGCCAGCAGTACCACAGGGGGCTCCGGGGCCAACGTCCTGACTTTC
TRBD1 | TRBJ2-7 | TRBV7-2 | many | CASSPGQGAREQYF | TGTGCCAGCAGCCCGGGACAGGGGGCGCGAGAGCAGTACTTC
NA | TRBJ2-5 | TRBV28 | many | CASSGTDQETQYF | TGTGCCAGCAGCGGGACGGACCAAGAGACCCAGTACTTC
TRBD1 | TRBJ1-5 | TRBV12-3/TRBV12-4 | many | CASSGAGGGQPQHF | TGTGCCAGCAGTGGGGCAGGGGGGGGTCAGCCCCAGCATTTT
TRBD2 | TRBJ2-3 | TRBV27 | many | CASSSGGGGTDTQYF | TGTGCCAGCAGTTCCGGGGGGGGGGGCACAGATACGCAGTATTTT
NA | TRBJ2-7 | TRBV6-2/TRBV6-3 | many | CASSYLVEEEQYF | TGTGCCAGCAGTTACTTAGTCGAAGAGGAGCAGTACTTC
NA | TRBJ1-1 | TRBV4-1 | few | CASSPQDNTEAFF | TGCGCCAGCAGCCCCCAGGACAACACTGAAGCTTTCTTT
TRBD2 | TRBJ2-2 | TRBV7-2 | many | CASSYRGGYGGELFF | TGTGCCAGCAGCTACCGGGGGGGGTACGGTGGGGAGCTGTTTTTT
NA | TRBJ2-3 | TRBV7-3 | many | CASSADGSVAQYF | TGTGCCAGCAGCGCCGACGGTTCGGTGGCGCAGTATTTT
NA | TRBJ2-7 | TRBV30 | many | CAWSWAGIKGAYEQYF | TGTGCCTGGAGTTGGGCAGGGATTAAGGGTGCCTACGAGCAGTACTTC
NA | TRBJ1-2 | TRBV12-3/TRBV12-4 | many | CASFSGGYTF | TGTGCCAGCTTCAGTGGCGGCTACACCTTC
NA | TRBJ1-5 | TRBV4-1 | many | CASSQPGGGLNQPQHF | TGCGCCAGCAGCCAGCCCGGAGGCGGTCTCAATCAGCCCCAGCATTTT
NA | TRBJ1-4 | TRBV4-1 | many | CASSQVGTRQKLFF | TGCGCCAGCAGCCAAGTAGGGACCCGGCAAAAACTGTTTTTT
TRBD1 | TRBJ1-6 | TRBV20-1 | NA | CSPDRGYNSPLHF | TGCAGTCCGGACAGGGGATATAATTCACCCCTCCACTTT
NA | TRBJ2-1 | TRBV4-1 | many | CASSQVDNEQFF | TGCGCCAGCAGCCAAGTAGATAATGAGCAGTTCTTC
TRBD1 | TRBJ2-3 | TRBV5-6 | many | CASSFLGTGTDTQYF | TGTGCCAGCAGCTTTCTTGGGACAGGGACCGATACGCAGTATTTT
TRBD2 | TRBJ2-1 | TRBV20-1 | many | CSARDSGSSYNEQFF | TGCAGTGCTAGAGATAGCGGGAGCTCCTACAATGAGCAGTTCTTC
NA | TRBJ2-3 | TRBV5-1 | many | CASSGLSTDTQYF | TGCGCCAGCAGCGGGCTTAGCACAGATACGCAGTATTTT
TRBD2 | TRBJ2-1 | TRBV6-2/TRBV6-3 | many | CASSYPGTSGGAYNEQFF | TGTGCCAGCAGTTACCCGGGGACTAGCGGGGGGGCCTACAATGAGCAGTTCTTC
NA | TRBJ1-1 | TRBV6-2/TRBV6-3 | many | CASSLGTEAFF | TGTGCCAGCAGTTTGGGGACTGAAGCTTTCTTT
NA | TRBJ2-7 | TRBV7-6 | many | CASSLGGASYEQYF | TGTGCCAGCAGCTTAGGAGGAGCCTCCTACGAGCAGTACTTC
TRBD2 | TRBJ2-3 | TRBV6-5 | NA | CASSYSGRGGPDTQYF | TGTGCCAGCAGTTACTCAGGGCGGGGGGGCCCAGATACGCAGTATTTT
NA | TRBJ1-1 | TRBV20-1 | many | CSARDPGLGSEAFF | TGCAGTGCTAGAGATCCTGGTTTGGGATCTGAAGCTTTCTTT
NA | TRBJ2-3 | TRBV5-4 | many | CASRLEGEGTDTQYF | TGTGCCAGCAGGTTGGAAGGGGAGGGCACAGATACGCAGTATTTT
NA | TRBJ2-7 | TRBV5-1 | few | CASSPIGGAPYEQYF | TGCGCCAGCAGCCCCATAGGGGGGGCTCCCTACGAGCAGTACTTC
TRBD2 | TRBJ2-3 | TRBV7-2 | many | CASSYGLAGGPPADTQYF | TGTGCCAGCAGCTACGGACTAGCGGGGGGGCCCCCGGCGGATACGCAGTATTTT
NA | TRBJ2-1 | TRBV27 | many | CASTRGAPSSYNEQFF | TGTGCCAGCACACGGGGGGCCCCGAGCTCCTACAATGAGCAGTTCTTC
TRBD1 | TRBJ1-2 | TRBV4-3 | many | CASSQGQGGHGYTF | TGCGCCAGCAGCCAGGGACAGGGAGGTCATGGCTACACCTTC
NA | TRBJ2-5 | TRBV29-1 | many | CSVHDLQETQYF | TGCAGCGTGCATGACTTACAAGAGACCCAGTACTTC
NA | TRBJ2-1 | TRBV7-3 | many | CASSLERYNEQFF | TGTGCCAGCAGCTTAGAAAGATACAATGAGCAGTTCTTC
NA | TRBJ2-2 | TRBV4-2 | many | CASSSPSTHTGELFF | TGTGCCAGCAGCTCCCCCAGCACACACACCGGGGAGCTGTTTTTT
TRBD1 | TRBJ2-7 | TRBV9 | many | CASSPTSRQGHYEQYF | TGTGCCAGCAGCCCCACCTCAAGACAGGGTCACTACGAGCAGTACTTC
NA | TRBJ2-2 | TRBV4-3 | many | CASSQLTTNTGELFF | TGCGCCAGCAGCCAACTCACAACGAACACCGGGGAGCTGTTTTTT
NA | TRBJ1-2 | TRBV29-1 | many | CSVLPATNYGYTF | TGCAGCGTTCTCCCAGCAACCAACTATGGCTACACCTTC
NA | TRBJ1-2 | TRBV20-1 | many | CSAPLQGRYTF | TGCAGTGCTCCACTACAGGGACGCTACACCTTC
NA | TRBJ1-1 | TRBV20-1 | many | CSARDIGGAGTEAFF | TGCAGTGCTAGAGATATAGGGGGGGCGGGCACTGAAGCTTTCTTT
NA | TRBJ2-4 | TRBV6-1 | many | CASSAPRAKNIQYF | TGTGCCAGCAGCGCGCCTCGGGCCAAAAACATTCAGTACTTC
NA | TRBJ1-1 | TRBV5-6 | NA | CASSRGSRETEAFF | TGTGCCAGCAGCCGCGGGTCGCGAGAAACTGAAGCTTTCTTT
NA | TRBJ2-1 | TRBV6-2/TRBV6-3 | many | CASSYRENNEQFF | TGTGCCAGCAGTTACAGGGAAAACAATGAGCAGTTCTTC
NA | TRBJ2-7 | TRBV6-1 | few | CASSEAGGGYEQYF | TGTGCCAGCAGTGAAGCGGGGGGAGGCTACGAGCAGTACTTC
TRBD1 | TRBJ2-5 | TRBV7-8 | NA | CASSFPGTGSVETQYF | TGTGCCAGCAGCTTTCCCGGGACAGGGAGTGTGGAGACCCAGTACTTC
NA | TRBJ2-1 | TRBV19 | few | CASSTWPNGDNEQFF | TGTGCCAGTAGCACGTGGCCCAATGGGGACAATGAGCAGTTCTTC
NA | TRBJ1-5 | TRBV23-1 | NA | CASSQQGLFEPQHF | TGCGCCAGCAGTCAGCAGGGGCTTTTTGAGCCCCAGCATTTT
NA | TRBJ2-3 | TRBV4-1 | NA | CASSQGGGDTQYF | TGCGCCAGCAGCCAAGGTGGGGGCGATACGCAGTATTTT
NA | TRBJ2-7 | TRBV20-1 | NA | CSASLQDRRVYEQYF | TGCAGTGCTAGTCTTCAGGACAGGAGGGTCTACGAGCAGTACTTC
TRBD2 | TRBJ2-5 | TRBV6-5 | many | CASSYIGTSGGEDQETQYF | TGTGCCAGCAGTTACATCGGGACTAGCGGGGGGGAAGACCAAGAGACCCAGTACTTC
TRBD2 | TRBJ2-1 | TRBV5-6 | many | CASSLNGLAYNEQFF | TGTGCCAGCAGCCTGAACGGACTAGCGTACAATGAGCAGTTCTTC
NA | TRBJ2-5 | TRBV5-1 | many | CASSFTNGTRIHQETQYF | TGCGCCAGCAGCTTTACGAACGGGACACGAATTCACCAAGAGACCCAGTACTTC
NA | TRBJ2-1 | TRBV13 | many | CASSLFGNEQFF | TGTGCCAGCAGCTTATTTGGGAATGAGCAGTTCTTC
NA | TRBJ2-3 | TRBV9 | many | CASSVGPTPLTDTQYF | TGTGCCAGCAGCGTAGGGCCCACCCCCCTGACAGATACGCAGTATTTT